The sequence of this T cell receptor beta chain was determined in a study of blood T cell repertoires in COVID-19. Looking at the study overall: Collection of acute and convalescent COVID-19 samples took place in the United States, Italy and Spain.

In terms of age and location, participants ranged from roughly 18 to 100 years and lived in 24 US areas. Per germline, CDR1 SGHRS and CDR2 YFSETQ. Trimming removed 0 bases at V and 7 bases at J, with 17 bases between. CDR3 size: 16 residues. TCRdb keeps only in-frame clones here, not all; method: immunoSEQ multiplex PCR. The table shows about 220,000 clones, with approximately 80% occurring only once. Material: PBMCs or T cells enriched from blood (not recorded which). This TCR derives from a woman aged 60-75 years who had recovered from COVID-19. The chain has TRBV5-1 and TRBJ2-1, with a possible D match to TRBD1 (5 bases). This chain's CDR3 is CASSLGVQGSGNEQFF. DNA for the CDR3: TGCGCCAGCAGCTTGGGTGTTCAGGGTAGTGGGAATGAGCAGTTCTTC.